The following is a T cell receptor (beta chain) sequence with its context. The data originate from a study of CD8 T cells in Susac syndrome. Trimming stripped 3 bases from V and 6 bases from J, with 23 bases between. This CDR3 contains 18 residues. The germline gives CDR1 LNHNV, CDR2 YYDKDF (reference sequence). RNA was extracted with the RNeasy kit, and a quantity of about 0.45 to 1 ug was reverse transcribed using random hexamers. The CDR3 of TCR beta was amplified by immunoSEQ multiplex PCR across 54 Vbeta and 13 Jbeta. One entry per CDR3 protein results from TCRdb running MiXCR on the immunoSEQ multiplex PCR reads. The sample consists of about 290,000 distinct CDR3 sequences, 85% of them appearing once. Multiple sclerosis controls were treatment-naive patients with stable or active relapsing-remitting disease.

V usage is TRBV15 and J usage is TRBJ2-2, with D perhaps being TRBD1 or TRBD2 (5 bases each). The source of this sequence is a human donor with multiple sclerosis. The source material was CD8+ T cells from PBMCs. For the CDR3, the DNA is TGTGCCACCAGCAGGAAGGGACCCTTAGAGGTCTCCGCCGGGGAGCTGTTTTTT. Its translation: CATSRKGPLEVSAGELFF.